This T cell receptor beta chain is from a study of cytomegalovirus exposure and HLA in healthy donors. CDR3 size: 13 residues. Germline V gene data show CDR1 as SEHNR and CDR2 as FQNEAQ (reference sequence). This PCR relied on a set of 60 Vbeta primers and 13 Jbeta primers. Here immunoSEQ multiplex PCR was the method, and the copy in TCRdb shows in-frame clones only, minus some. The table lists some 150,000 clones, roughly four fifths of them singletons. The chain employs TRBV7-9 and TRBJ2-5; 7 nucleotides align to TRBD2. The J call may be mistaken, given a closer DNA end match to TRBJ2-7. This sequence was found in a man in his fifties in good health and CMV-seropositive. Input material: PBMCs. The CDR3 spells CASTSGGSYEQYF. The CDR3 nucleotides read TGTGCCAGCACCTCGGGGGGATCCTACGAGCAGTACTTC.